Sequencing of this T cell receptor beta chain was carried out in a study of CXCR3-negative and CXCR3-positive naive CD8 T cells. Study-level points and caveats: The TRB CDR3s that CXCR3-positive naive cells carried were more hydrophobic than those of CXCR3-negative naive cells.

Researchers reported sorting every CD8+ T cell subset in triplicate, 300,000 to 350,000 cells per sort. Phenotypically, naive CD8+ T cells corresponded to CD45RO-CCR7+CD27+CD95-. Germline V gives CDR1 MDHEN, CDR2 SYDVKM. The CDR3 is 15 residues long. In the case of this clonotype: The antigen remains undetermined.

Each TRB cDNA library was prepared by 5' RACE (with UMI labels). From the 5' RACE reads, TCRdb lists one entry per CDR3 protein and no DNA. This sample contains tens of thousands of distinct CDR3 sequences. This sequence originates from a human donor in good health. Some clones in this sample may be carry-over from other donors' samples. V usage is TRBV28 and J usage is TRBJ1-5; no DNA is available, so the TRBD1 call from TCRdb remains unchecked. The sample consisted of naive CXCR3- CD8+ T cells from blood. Subset denoted: CD45RO-CCR7+CD27+CD95- naive CD8+ T cells lacking CXCR3 (TNR3-). The CDR3 sequence is CASSFQTGRNQPQHF.